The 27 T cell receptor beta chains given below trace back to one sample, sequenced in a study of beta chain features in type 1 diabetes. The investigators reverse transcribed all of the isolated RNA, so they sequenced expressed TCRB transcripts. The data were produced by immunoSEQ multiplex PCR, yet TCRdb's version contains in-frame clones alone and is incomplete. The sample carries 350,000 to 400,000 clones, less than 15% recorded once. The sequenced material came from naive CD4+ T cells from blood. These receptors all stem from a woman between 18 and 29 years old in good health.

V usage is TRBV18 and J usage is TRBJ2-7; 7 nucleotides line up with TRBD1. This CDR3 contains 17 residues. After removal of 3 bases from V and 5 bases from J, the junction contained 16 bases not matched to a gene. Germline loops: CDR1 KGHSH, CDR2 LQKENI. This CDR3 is CASSPAIGTAGEDEQYF. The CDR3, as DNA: TGTGCCAGCTCACCGGCCATAGGGACAGCTGGCGAGGACGAGCAGTACTTC.

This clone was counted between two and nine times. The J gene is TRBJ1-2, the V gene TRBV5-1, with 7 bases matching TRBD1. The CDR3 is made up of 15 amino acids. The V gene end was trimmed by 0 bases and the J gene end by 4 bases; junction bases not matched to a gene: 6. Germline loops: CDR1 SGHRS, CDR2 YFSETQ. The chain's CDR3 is CASSLGDRDGYGYTF. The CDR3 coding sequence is TGCGCCAGCAGCTTGGGAGACAGGGACGGCTATGGCTACACCTTC.

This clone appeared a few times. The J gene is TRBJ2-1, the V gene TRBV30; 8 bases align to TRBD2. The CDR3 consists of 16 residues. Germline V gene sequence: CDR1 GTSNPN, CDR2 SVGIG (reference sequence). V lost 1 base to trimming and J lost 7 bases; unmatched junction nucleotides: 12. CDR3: CAWSGWEREGRNEQFF. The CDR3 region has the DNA TGTGCCTGGAGTGGTTGGGAACGGGAGGGCCGGAATGAGCAGTTCTTC.

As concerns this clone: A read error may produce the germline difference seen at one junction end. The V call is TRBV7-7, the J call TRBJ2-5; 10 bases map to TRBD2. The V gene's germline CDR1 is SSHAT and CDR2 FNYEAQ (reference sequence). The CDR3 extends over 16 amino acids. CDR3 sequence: CASSLYGLAGEETQYF. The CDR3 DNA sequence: TGTGCTAGCAGCTTATACGGGCTAGCGGGAGAGGAGACCCAGTACTTC.

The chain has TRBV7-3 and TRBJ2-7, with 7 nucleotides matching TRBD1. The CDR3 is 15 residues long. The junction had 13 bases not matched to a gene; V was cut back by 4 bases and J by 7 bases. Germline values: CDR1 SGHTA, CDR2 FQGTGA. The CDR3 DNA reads TGTGCCAGCAGCTCCAAGGGGGCAGCGTTACGTGAGCAGTACTTC. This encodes CASSSKGAALREQYF.

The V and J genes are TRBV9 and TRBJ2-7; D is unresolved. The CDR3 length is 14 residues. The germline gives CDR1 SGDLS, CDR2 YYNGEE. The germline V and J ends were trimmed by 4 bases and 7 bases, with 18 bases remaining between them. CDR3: CASSPHQGVGEQYF. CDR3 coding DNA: TGTGCCAGCAGCCCCCACCAAGGCGTCGGGGAGCAGTACTTC. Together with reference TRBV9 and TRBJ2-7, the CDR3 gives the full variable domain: DSGVTQTPKHLITATGQRVTLRCSPRSGDLSVYWYQQSLDQGLQFLIQYYNGEERAKGNILERFSAQQFPDLHSELNLSSLELGDSALYFCASSPHQGVGEQYFGPGTRLTVT.

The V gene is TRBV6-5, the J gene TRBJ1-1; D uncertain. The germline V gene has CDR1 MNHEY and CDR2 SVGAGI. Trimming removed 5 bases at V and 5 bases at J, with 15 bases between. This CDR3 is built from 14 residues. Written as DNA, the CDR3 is TGTGCCAGCAGTCCCAACCGGGAAAGTACTGAAGCTTTCTTT. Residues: CASSPNRESTEAFF.

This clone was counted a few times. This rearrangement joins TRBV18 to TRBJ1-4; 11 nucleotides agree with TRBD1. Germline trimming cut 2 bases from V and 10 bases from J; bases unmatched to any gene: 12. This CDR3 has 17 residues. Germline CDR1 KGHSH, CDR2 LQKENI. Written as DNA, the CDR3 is TGTGCCAGCTCACCATCGGATCCCCTCGGGACAGGGGGAAAACTGTTTTTT. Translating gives CASSPSDPLGTGGKLFF.

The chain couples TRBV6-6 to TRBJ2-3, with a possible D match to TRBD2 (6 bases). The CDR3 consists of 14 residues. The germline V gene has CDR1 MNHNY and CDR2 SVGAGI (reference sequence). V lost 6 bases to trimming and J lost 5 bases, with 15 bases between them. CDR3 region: CASRFGTPGDTQYF. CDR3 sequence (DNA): TGTGCCAGCAGGTTCGGGACTCCGGGAGATACGCAGTATTTT.

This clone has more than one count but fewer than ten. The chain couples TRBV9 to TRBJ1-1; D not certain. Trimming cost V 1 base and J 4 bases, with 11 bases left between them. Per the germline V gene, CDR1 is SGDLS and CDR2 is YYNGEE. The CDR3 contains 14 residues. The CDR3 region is CASSVTWGGTEAFF. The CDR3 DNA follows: TGTGCCAGCAGCGTAACATGGGGAGGCACTGAAGCTTTCTTT.

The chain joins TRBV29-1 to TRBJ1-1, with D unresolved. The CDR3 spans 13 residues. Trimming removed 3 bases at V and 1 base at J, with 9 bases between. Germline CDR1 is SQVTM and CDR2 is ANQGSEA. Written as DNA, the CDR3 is TGCAGCGTTGATCGGGGTGGGAACACTGAAGCTTTCTTT. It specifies CSVDRGGNTEAFF.

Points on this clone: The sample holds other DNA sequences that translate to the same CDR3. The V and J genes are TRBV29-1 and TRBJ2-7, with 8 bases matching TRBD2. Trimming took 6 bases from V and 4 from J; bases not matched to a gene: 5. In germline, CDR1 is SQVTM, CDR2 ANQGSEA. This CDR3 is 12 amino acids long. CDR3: CSVLRGGYEQYF. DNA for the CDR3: TGCAGCGTGCTCCGGGGGGGGTACGAGCAGTACTTC.

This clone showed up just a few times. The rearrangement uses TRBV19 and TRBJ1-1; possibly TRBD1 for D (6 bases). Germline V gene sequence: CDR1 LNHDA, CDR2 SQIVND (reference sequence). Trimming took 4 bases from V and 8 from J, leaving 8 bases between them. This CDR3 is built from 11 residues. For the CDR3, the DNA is TGTGCCAGTAGTAACAGGGAAGAAGCTTTCTTT. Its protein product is CASSNREEAFF.

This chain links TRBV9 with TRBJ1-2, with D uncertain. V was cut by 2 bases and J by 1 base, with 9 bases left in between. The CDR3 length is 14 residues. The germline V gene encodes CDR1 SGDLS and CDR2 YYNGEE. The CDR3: CASSVVSVNYGYTF. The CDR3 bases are TGTGCCAGCAGCGTCGTATCAGTTAACTATGGCTACACCTTC.

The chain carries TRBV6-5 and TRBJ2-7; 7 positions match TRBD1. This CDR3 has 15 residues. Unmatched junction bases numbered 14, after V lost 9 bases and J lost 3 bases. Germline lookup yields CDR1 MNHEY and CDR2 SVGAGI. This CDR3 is CASHDRESLIYEQYF. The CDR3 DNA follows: TGTGCCAGTCATGACAGGGAGAGTTTGATCTACGAGCAGTACTTC.

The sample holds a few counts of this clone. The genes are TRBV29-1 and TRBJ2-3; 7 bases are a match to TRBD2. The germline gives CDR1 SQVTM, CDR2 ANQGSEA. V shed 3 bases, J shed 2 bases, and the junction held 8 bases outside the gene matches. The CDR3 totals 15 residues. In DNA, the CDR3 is TGCAGCGTTGAGGGTGGGAGGGATTCCACAGATACGCAGTATTTT. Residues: CSVEGGRDSTDTQYF.

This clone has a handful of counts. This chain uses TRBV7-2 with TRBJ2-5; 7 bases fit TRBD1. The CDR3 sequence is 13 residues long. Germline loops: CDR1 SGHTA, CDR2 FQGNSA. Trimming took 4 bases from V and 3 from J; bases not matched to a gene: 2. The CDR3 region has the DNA TGTGCCAGCAGCTACGACAGGGAAGAGACCCAGTACTTC. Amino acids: CASSYDREETQYF.

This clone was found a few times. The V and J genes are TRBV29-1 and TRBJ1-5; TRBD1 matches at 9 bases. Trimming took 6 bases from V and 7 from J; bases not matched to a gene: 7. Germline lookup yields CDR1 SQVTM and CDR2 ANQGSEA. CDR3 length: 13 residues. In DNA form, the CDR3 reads TGCAGCGTCCGGGACAGGGATCGACAGCCCCAGCATTTT. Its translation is CSVRDRDRQPQHF.

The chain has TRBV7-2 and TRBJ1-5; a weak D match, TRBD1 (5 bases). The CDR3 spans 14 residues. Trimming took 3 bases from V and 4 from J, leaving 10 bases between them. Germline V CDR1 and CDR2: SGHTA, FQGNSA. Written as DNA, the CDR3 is TGTGCCAGCAGCTTCGACAGTATGAATCAGCCCCAGCATTTT. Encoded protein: CASSFDSMNQPQHF. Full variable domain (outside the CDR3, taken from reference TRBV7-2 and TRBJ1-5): GAGVSQSPSNKVTEKGKDVELRCDPISGHTALYWYRQSLGQGLEFLIYFQGNSAPDKSGLPSDRFSAERTGGSVSTLTIQRTQQEDSAVYLCASSFDSMNQPQHFGDGTRLSIL.

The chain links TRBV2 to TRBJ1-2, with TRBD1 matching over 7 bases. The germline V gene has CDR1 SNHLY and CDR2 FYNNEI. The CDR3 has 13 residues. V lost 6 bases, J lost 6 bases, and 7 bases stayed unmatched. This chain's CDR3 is CASRADRADGYTF. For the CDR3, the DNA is TGTGCCAGCAGGGCAGACAGGGCCGATGGCTACACCTTC.

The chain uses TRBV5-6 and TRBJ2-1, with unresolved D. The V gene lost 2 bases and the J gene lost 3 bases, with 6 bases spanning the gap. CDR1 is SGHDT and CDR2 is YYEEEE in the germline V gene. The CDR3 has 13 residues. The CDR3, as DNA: TGTGCCAGCAGCTTTACGGGCTACAATGAGCAGTTCTTC. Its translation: CASSFTGYNEQFF.

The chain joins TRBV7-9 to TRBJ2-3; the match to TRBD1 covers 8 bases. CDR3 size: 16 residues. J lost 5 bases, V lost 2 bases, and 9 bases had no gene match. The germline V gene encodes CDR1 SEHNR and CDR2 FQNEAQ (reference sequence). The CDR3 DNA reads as TGTGCCAGCAGCTTATCGGCCAGGGGGCGGGAAGATACGCAGTATTTT. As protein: CASSLSARGREDTQYF.

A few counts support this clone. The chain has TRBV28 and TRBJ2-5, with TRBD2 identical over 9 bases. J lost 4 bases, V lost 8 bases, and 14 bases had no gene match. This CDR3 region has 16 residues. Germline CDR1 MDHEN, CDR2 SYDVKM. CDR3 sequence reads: CASALGAGGTSETQYF. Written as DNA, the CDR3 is TGTGCCAGCGCCCTGGGGGCGGGAGGGACCTCAGAGACCCAGTACTTC.

The CDR3 region has the DNA TGTGCCTGGAGCGGACAGGAGGGGACTGAAGCTTTCTTT. Protein product: CAWSGQEGTEAFF. This sequence joins TRBV30 and TRBJ1-1, with 7 bases that match TRBD1. The CDR3 extends over 13 amino acids. The V gene's germline CDR1 is GTSNPN and CDR2 SVGIG (reference sequence). With 3 bases clipped from V and 5 bases from J, the junction kept 6 bases outside the gene matches. Full variable domain (rest looked up from reference TRBV30 and TRBJ1-1): SQTIHQWPATLVQPVGSPLSLECTVEGTSNPNLYWYRQAAGRGLQLLFYSVGIGQISSEVPQNLSASRPQDRQFILSSKKLLLSDSGFYLCAWSGQEGTEAFFGQGTRLTVV.

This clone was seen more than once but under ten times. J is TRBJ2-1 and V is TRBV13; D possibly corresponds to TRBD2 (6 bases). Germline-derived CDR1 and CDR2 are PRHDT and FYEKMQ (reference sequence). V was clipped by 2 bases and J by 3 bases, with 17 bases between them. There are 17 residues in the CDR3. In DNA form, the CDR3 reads TGTGCCAGCAGCTTAATGAGTAGGAGGGCCCACTACAATGAGCAGTTCTTC. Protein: CASSLMSRRAHYNEQFF.

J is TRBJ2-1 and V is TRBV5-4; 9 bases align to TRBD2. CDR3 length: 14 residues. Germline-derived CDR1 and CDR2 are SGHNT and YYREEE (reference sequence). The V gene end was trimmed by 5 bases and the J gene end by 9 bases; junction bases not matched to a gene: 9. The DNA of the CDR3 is TGTGCCAGCAGACCCGGGACTAGCATCACTGAGCAGTTCTTC. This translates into CASRPGTSITEQFF.

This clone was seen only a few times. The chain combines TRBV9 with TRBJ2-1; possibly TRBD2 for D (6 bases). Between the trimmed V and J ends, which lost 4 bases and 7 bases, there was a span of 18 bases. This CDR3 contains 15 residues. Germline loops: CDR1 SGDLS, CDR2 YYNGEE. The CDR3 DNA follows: TGTGCCAGCAGCCCCCGGACTCCCGGGGGAAATGAGCAGTTCTTC. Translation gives CASSPRTPGGNEQFF. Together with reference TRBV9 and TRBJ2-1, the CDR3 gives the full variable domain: DSGVTQTPKHLITATGQRVTLRCSPRSGDLSVYWYQQSLDQGLQFLIQYYNGEERAKGNILERFSAQQFPDLHSELNLSSLELGDSALYFCASSPRTPGGNEQFFGPGTRLTVL.